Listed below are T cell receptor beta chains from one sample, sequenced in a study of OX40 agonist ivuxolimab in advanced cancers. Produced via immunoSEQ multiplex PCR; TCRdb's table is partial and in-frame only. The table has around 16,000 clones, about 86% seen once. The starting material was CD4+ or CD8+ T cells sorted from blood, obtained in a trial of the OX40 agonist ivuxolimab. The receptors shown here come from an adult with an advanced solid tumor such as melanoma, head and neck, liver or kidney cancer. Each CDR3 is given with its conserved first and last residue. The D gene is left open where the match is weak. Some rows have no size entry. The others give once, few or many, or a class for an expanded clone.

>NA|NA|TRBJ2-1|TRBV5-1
CASRGGPNEQFF
TGCGCCAGCAGGGGGGGACCTAATGAGCAGTTCTTC
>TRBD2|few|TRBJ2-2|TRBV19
CARADERESNTGELFF
TGTGCCAGGGCAGACGAGCGGGAGTCGAACACCGGGGAGCTGTTTTTT
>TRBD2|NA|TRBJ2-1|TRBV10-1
CASSDYTGGTYNEQFF
TGCGCCAGCAGTGATTATACGGGAGGAACCTACAATGAGCAGTTCTTC
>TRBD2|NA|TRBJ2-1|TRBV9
CASGLAGVYNEQFF
TGTGCCAGCGGATTAGCGGGAGTGTATAATGAGCAGTTCTTC
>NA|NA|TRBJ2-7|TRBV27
CASSLSSMGRSYEQYF
TGTGCCAGCAGTTTATCGTCGATGGGGAGGTCCTACGAGCAGTACTTC
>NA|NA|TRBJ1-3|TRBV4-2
CASSQVSSGASSGNTIYF
TGTGCCAGCAGCCAAGTGTCGTCAGGGGCTAGCTCTGGAAACACCATATATTTT
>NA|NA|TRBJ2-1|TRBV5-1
CASRFSILQNEQFF
TGCGCCAGCAGATTTTCGATCTTGCAGAATGAGCAGTTCTTC
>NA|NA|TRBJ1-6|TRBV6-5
CASRGPTLNSPLHF
TGTGCCAGCAGGGGACCCACGCTTAATTCACCCCTCCACTTT
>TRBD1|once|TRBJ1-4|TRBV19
CASSVNGQALNEKLFF
TGTGCCAGTAGTGTCAACGGACAGGCGCTTAATGAAAAACTGTTTTTT
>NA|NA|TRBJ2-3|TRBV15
CATSSFMGWSQYF
TGTGCCACCAGCTCCTTCATGGGTTGGTCGCAGTATTTT
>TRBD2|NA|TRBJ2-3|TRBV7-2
CASSKRSGTRTHGEDTQYF
TGTGCCAGCAGCAAAAGGTCCGGGACTAGGACGCATGGGGAGGATACGCAGTATTTT
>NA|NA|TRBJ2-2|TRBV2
CASSGSGFVGTGELFF
TGTGCCAGCAGTGGATCGGGGTTTGTGGGCACCGGGGAGCTGTTTTTT
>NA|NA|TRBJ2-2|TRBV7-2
CASSLSSLRGTGELFF
TGTGCCAGCAGCTTATCGAGCCTGAGGGGGACCGGGGAGCTGTTTTTT
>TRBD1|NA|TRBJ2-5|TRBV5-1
CASSLNRGETQYF
TGCGCCAGCAGCTTGAACAGGGGAGAGACCCAGTACTTC
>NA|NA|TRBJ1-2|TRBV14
CASSPHPPRGGYTF
TGTGCCAGCAGCCCACACCCCCCTCGAGGTGGCTACACCTTC
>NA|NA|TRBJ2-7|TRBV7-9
CASSLDLRTYEQYF
TGTGCCAGCAGCCTAGACCTCCGGACCTACGAGCAGTACTTC
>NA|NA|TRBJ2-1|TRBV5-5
CASSPWTSSSYNEQFF
TGTGCCAGCAGCCCCTGGACCTCGAGCTCCTACAATGAGCAGTTCTTC
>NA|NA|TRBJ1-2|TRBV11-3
CASSPWVQGPSGYTF
TGTGCCAGCAGCCCATGGGTACAGGGACCGAGCGGCTACACCTTC
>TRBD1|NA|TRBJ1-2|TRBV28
CASSRDRVYGYTF
TGTGCCAGCAGTCGGGACAGAGTCTATGGCTACACCTTC
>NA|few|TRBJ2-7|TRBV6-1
CASRVTAGNEQYF
TGTGCCAGCAGGGTAACAGCCGGGAACGAGCAGTACTTC
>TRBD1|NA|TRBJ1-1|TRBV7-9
CASSLKGQIGQGFTEAFF
TGTGCCAGCAGCTTAAAAGGACAAATCGGACAGGGGTTCACTGAAGCTTTCTTT
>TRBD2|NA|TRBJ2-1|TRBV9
CASSLAGGLYNEQFF
TGTGCCAGCAGCTTAGCGGGGGGGCTCTACAATGAGCAGTTCTTC
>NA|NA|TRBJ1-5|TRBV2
CASRARAGNQPQHF
TGTGCCAGCAGAGCAAGGGCGGGAAATCAGCCCCAGCATTTT
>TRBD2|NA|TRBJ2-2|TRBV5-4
CASSFPGLEFTGELFF
TGTGCCAGCAGCTTTCCGGGACTAGAGTTCACCGGGGAGCTGTTTTTT